The clone carrying this T cell receptor beta chain showed up many times. Its matching antigen is unknown. PBMCs were isolated by Ficoll-Paque density gradient centrifugation, using around 10 ml of fresh peripheral blood as the starting material. This specimen belongs to a study of Graves' ophthalmopathy and Graves' hyperthyroidism. Overall study context: Before any treatment was given, at initial diagnosis, peripheral blood was collected.

Broader study findings: Blood also contained most of the expanded thyroid clonotypes above 0.001 frequency. Ophthalmopathy cases were distinguished from stable hyperthyroidism by a 13-signature model, reaching over 85% sensitivity and around 80% specificity.

Germline loops: CDR1 SGHNT, CDR2 YYREEE (reference sequence). This CDR3 has 16 residues. Trimming removed 2 bases from V and 2 bases from J; junction bases left unmatched: 3. RNA transcripts provided the template for amplifying TCR beta CDR3 regions. First-round RT-PCR relied on HTBI primers, and a second-round multiplex PCR came next. TCRdb reprocessed the multiplex PCR reads with MiXCR, giving one entry per CDR3 protein. This sample carries more than 550,000 distinct CDR3 sequences, about two fifths of them seen once, and the ten largest clones take 2.5% to 3.5%. The sequencing input was peripheral blood. This receptor was taken from an adult man with Graves' ophthalmopathy. The rearrangement joins TRBV5-4 to TRBJ2-6, with TRBD1 matching 8 bases. The CDR3 region has the DNA TGTGCCAGCAGCTTTGCAGGGGGCGCTGGGGCCAACGTCCTGACTTTC. Its protein product is CASSFAGGAGANVLTF. Together with reference TRBV5-4 and TRBJ2-6, the CDR3 gives the full variable domain: ETGVTQSPTHLIKTRGQQVTLRCSSQSGHNTVSWYQQALGQGPQFIFQYYREEENGRGNFPPRFSGLQFPNYSSELNVNALELDDSALYLCASSFAGGAGANVLTFGAGSRLTVL.